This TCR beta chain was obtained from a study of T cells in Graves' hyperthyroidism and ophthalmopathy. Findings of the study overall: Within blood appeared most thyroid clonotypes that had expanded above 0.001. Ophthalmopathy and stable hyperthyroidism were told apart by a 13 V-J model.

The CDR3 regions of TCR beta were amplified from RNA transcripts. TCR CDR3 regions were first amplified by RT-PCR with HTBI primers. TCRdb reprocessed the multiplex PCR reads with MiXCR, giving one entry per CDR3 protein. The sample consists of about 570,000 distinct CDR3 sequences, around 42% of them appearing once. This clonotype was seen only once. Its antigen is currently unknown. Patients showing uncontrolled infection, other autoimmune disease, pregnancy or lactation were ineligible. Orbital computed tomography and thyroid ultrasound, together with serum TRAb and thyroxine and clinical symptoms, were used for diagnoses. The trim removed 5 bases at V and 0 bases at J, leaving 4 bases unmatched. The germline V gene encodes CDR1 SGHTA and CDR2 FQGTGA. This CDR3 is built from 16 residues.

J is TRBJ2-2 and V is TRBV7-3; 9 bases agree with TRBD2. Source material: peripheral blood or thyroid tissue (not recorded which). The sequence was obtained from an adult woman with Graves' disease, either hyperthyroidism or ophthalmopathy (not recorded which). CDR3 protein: CASSRLAVSNTGELFF. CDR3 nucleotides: TGTGCCAGCAGCAGACTAGCGGTTTCGAACACCGGGGAGCTGTTTTTT.